The clone carrying this T cell receptor beta chain has just a few counts. The antigen is unknown. The assay was immunoSEQ multiplex PCR, and TCRdb's table has in-frame clones only and misses some. This table has over a million clones, about 80% appearing once. These data originate in a study of shared clonotypes between healthy human individuals. The study, taken as a whole, reports: In contrast to clonotypes shared by all four donors, non-shared clonotypes had lower generation probabilities. Among the subsets, naive ones generally showed larger estimated richness than memory ones.

Deletions cut 0 bases from V and 8 bases from J, with 10 bases between. The CDR3 loop spans 13 amino acids. The V gene's germline CDR1 is SGHVS and CDR2 FQNEAQ. The rearrangement joins TRBV7-8 to TRBJ1-2; D is uncertain. Sequences were obtained from memory CD4+ T cells from PBMCs. As for subset: CD45RA-negative fraction. The receptor comes from a man younger than 35 in good health. Some clones in this sample may be carry-over from other donors' samples. The CDR3 bases are TGTGCCAGCAGCTTAGCGAGGATTCGGGGCTACACCTTC. The encoded protein is CASSLARIRGYTF.